This T cell receptor (beta chain) appears in the sequencing data of a study of circulating and synovial CD4+ cells in juvenile arthritis. The germline V gene encodes CDR1 MNHEY and CDR2 SVGAGI. The length of the CDR3 is 15 residues. V gave up 0 bases and J gave up 3 bases, with 12 bases separating them. A remark on this clone: The antigen remains unidentified.

Whole-study results and caveats: Traditional Vbeta family usage analysis missed the pathogenic-like versus bulk difference. Shared-clonotype fractions with synovium likely underestimate full repertoire overlap. Diversity here was lower than in bulk blood CD4 cells.

TCRdb's copy holds only in-frame clones and misses some; the assay was immunoSEQ multiplex PCR. Among around 3,100 clones listed, 82% were seen once. Material for sequencing was CD4+ T cells from synovial fluid. The chain joins TRBV6-5 to TRBJ2-7; tentative D call: TRBD2 (6 bases). The TCR was taken from a human donor with juvenile idiopathic arthritis. CDR3 in amino acids: CASSYSSGTFYEQYF. Here the CDR3 DNA reads TGTGCCAGCAGTTACTCATCAGGGACTTTCTACGAGCAGTACTTC.